The 10 T cell receptor beta chains listed next were all sequenced from one sample in a study of molecular identifiers for immune sequencing clone quantification (dated by TCRdb to the late 2010s). Library preparation was by PCR. Reads for this sample came from a NextSeq 500. The public reads were reanalyzed by TCRdb: fastp trimming at Q25, MiXCR alignment, in-frame beta chains only. Each entry is one CDR3 protein sequence, shown with its most common DNA and genes. This sample gives around 470,000 distinct CDR3 sequences in total; around 23% of them show up just once. The ten largest account for about 0.75% of the sample. Input material: naive CD8+ T cells from blood, with Jurkat cell RNA spiked in. In the paper's terms, the cell subset or site label means: FACS-sorted CD8+CD4-CCR7+CD45RA+ naive T cells. These TCRs come from a human donor in good health. Some libraries in this study had Jurkat cell RNA spiked in.

As for this clonotype: Possible read error: a much larger clone is one base away. The chain employs TRBV29-1 and TRBJ2-5, with 7 bases identical to TRBD2. This CDR3 contains 15 residues. The germline gives CDR1 SQVTM, CDR2 ANQGSEA. CDR3 nucleotides: TGCCGCGTTGAGGATGGGGGGGGGAGCCAAGAGACCCAGTACTTC. Residues: CRVEDGGGSQETQYF.

This clonotype was counted between two and nine times. The J gene is TRBJ1-2, the V gene TRBV29-1, with unresolved D. Trimming pared 4 bases from V and 4 bases from J, leaving 13 bases between. This CDR3 spans 13 amino acids. Germline assignment: CDR1 SQVTM and CDR2 ANQGSEA. The CDR3, as DNA: TGCAGCGTTGGTACCGAGGCAGGCTATGGCTACACCTTC. This encodes CSVGTEAGYGYTF.

This clonotype was counted many times. This chain links TRBV4-1 with TRBJ1-4; D remains unclear. Looked up from germline, CDR1 is MGHRA and CDR2 is YSYEKL. The ends were cut back, 1 base at V and 0 bases at J, with 3 bases in the middle. This CDR3 contains 14 residues. CDR3 coding DNA: TGCGCCAGCAGCCAAGCACCAACTAATGAAAAACTGTTTTTT. It translates to CASSQAPTNEKLFF.

Notes on this clonotype: A read error is likely, as this CDR3 ends without the conserved phenylalanine or tryptophan. The J gene is TRBJ2-7, the V gene TRBV4-3, with D possibly matching TRBD2 (6 bases). The V and J ends lost 0 bases and 0 bases respectively, with 15 bases between them. The germline gives CDR1 LGHNA, CDR2 YSLEER. The CDR3 has 17 amino acids. This CDR3 reads CASSQDRPEGGSYEQYL. Written as DNA, the CDR3 is TGCGCCAGCAGCCAAGATCGCCCGGAGGGCGGCTCCTACGAGCAGTACCTC.

There are many counts of this clonotype. The V and J genes are TRBV2 and TRBJ2-3; the D is unclear. The CDR3 totals 13 residues. Germline CDR1 and CDR2: SNHLY and FYNNEI. Trimming took 4 bases from V and 6 from J, leaving 11 bases between them. This CDR3 reads CASSATTRDTQYF. The CDR3 DNA is TGTGCCAGCAGTGCGACAACACGGGATACGCAGTATTTT.

The CDR3 protein is CASGDGTGQETQYF. DNA of the CDR3: TGTGCCAGCGGAGACGGGACAGGCCAAGAGACCCAGTACTTC. The chain links TRBV12-3 or TRBV12-4 to TRBJ2-5; 8 bases are shared with TRBD1. Losses at the gene ends were 8 bases for V and 1 base for J; bases not matched to a gene: 6. The CDR3 contains 14 residues.

The gene calls are TRBV19 and TRBJ2-1, with D maybe TRBD2 (6 bases). Germline CDR1 LNHDA, CDR2 SQIVND (reference sequence). The ends were cut back, 0 bases at V and 5 bases at J, with 20 bases in the middle. The CDR3 length is 18 residues. CDR3 loop: CASSIDLSGYGGNNEQFF. CDR3 coding DNA: TGTGCCAGTAGTATAGATCTGTCAGGGTACGGGGGAAACAATGAGCAGTTCTTC.

This clonotype was picked up many times. The V gene is TRBV21-1, the J gene TRBJ1-5. TRBV21-1 is designated a pseudogene. The CDR3 spans 16 residues. Here the CDR3 DNA reads TGTGCCAGCAGCAAAGAAGTAGACGGAACCAATCAGCCCCAGCATTTT. Its translation is CASSKEVDGTNQPQHF.

This clonotype was counted only a few times. This chain joins TRBV20-1 and TRBJ2-5, with D maybe TRBD2 (5 bases). There are 15 residues in the CDR3. The germline V gene encodes CDR1 DFQATT and CDR2 SNEGSKA (reference sequence). Trimming shortened V by 0 bases and J by 6 bases, and 17 bases separated the two germline ends. CDR3 in amino acids: CSARDSRGGRQTQYF. The CDR3 nucleotides are TGCAGTGCTAGAGATTCACGGGGTGGGCGTCAGACCCAGTACTTC.

For this clonotype: Being one base from a much bigger clone, this may be a read error. The V call is TRBV20-1, the J call TRBJ2-1; D remains ambiguous. The length of the CDR3 is 11 residues. Germline V CDR1 and CDR2: DFQATT, SNEGSKA (reference sequence). The CDR3 sequence: CSASQQNAQFF. The CDR3 nucleotides are TGCAGTGCAAGCCAGCAAAATGCGCAGTTCTTC.